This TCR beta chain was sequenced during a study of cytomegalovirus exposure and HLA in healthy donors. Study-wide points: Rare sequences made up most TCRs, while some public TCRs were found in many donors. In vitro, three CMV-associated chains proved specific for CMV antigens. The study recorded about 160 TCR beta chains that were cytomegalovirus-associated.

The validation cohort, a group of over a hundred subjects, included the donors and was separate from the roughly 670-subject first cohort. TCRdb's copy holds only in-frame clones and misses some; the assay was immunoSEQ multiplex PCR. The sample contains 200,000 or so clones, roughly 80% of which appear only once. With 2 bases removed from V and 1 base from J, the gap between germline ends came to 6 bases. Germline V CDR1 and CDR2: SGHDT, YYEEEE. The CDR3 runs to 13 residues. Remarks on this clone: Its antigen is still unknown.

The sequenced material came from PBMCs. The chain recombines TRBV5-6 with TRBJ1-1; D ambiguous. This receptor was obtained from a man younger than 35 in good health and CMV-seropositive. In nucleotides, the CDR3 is TGTGCCAGCAGCTTTACACAGAACACTGAAGCTTTCTTT. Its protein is CASSFTQNTEAFF. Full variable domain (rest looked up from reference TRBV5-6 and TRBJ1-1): DAGVTQSPTHLIKTRGQQVTLRCSPKSGHDTVSWYQQALGQGPQFIFQYYEEEERQRGNFPDRFSGHQFPNYSSELNVNALLLGDSALYLCASSFTQNTEAFFGQGTRLTVV.